This T cell receptor beta chain came from a study of identical twins (dated by TCRdb to the mid-2010s). Regarding the study in general: To test whether fetal clonotypes persist, this study deep-sequenced TCR alpha and beta repertoires from monozygotic twins, from unrelated adults of various ages, and from cord blood. Replicate twin experiments were performed at different times using different library preparation protocols to rule out contamination.

To prepare the library, 5' RACE was applied. Sequenced using an Illumina HiSeq 2000. A universal primer binding site was introduced by template switching, and a unique molecular identifier was present in the final cDNA, enabling accurate counting of TCR cDNA molecules. Specific primers in the conserved constant-segment region were used to synthesize first-strand cDNA for the TCR alpha and beta chains. To control for contamination, every cDNA library was double barcoded, receiving both a SMART-Mk sample barcode and Illumina barcodes. TruSeq adapter sequences and Illumina sample barcodes were added in two successive PCR steps. Sequencing of the TCR alpha and beta cDNA libraries was done on the Illumina HiSeq platform using custom primers. The study's processing was this. Unique molecular identifiers were extracted from raw reads with MiGEC, and CDR3 positions were determined with MiXCR. For each individual, recombination models were inferred using an EM algorithm with the repgenHMM and IGoR tools. The tcR package in R was used for shared clonotype analysis, with sharing normalized by the product of cloneset sizes. Out-of-frame nonproductive sequences were analyzed to study raw recombination free of thymic and clonal selection effects. The public reads were reprocessed in TCRdb via fastp at Q25 and MiXCR, keeping in-frame beta chains. Each entry is one CDR3 protein sequence, shown with its most common DNA and genes. Here the V and J calls rest on TCRdb's processing, not on the authors' analysis. This sample comprises around 490,000 distinct CDR3 sequences, approximately 15% of them detected only once. Of the sample, approximately 0.9% is held by the ten largest clones.

All donors were healthy Caucasians. Three pairs of female monozygotic twins, all aged 18 to 29 years, made up the twin cohort. Positive isolation kits from Invitrogen were used to isolate the CD4+ and CD8+ T cell populations. The CDR3 runs 13 amino acids, cysteine and phenylalanine included. Only the CDR3 portion is preserved as DNA: 39 bases, with reading frame beginning at the first base. V is pared back by 1 base and J by 7 bases, with 14 bases lying between the germline termini. The germline V gene supplies CDR1 SQVTM and CDR2 ANQGSEA. General findings and caveats noted by the study authors: Out-of-frame TCR alpha sharing in monozygotic twins was systematically underestimated by recombination models, whereas sharing between unrelated individuals was in agreement with the recombination models. Excess twin sharing in beta out-of-frame sequences was weaker because fewer shared sequences lowered the signal-to-noise ratio. Compared with coincidental sharing between unrelated individuals, out-of-frame TCR alpha sequences shared between twins had an excess of sequences with low generation probability. Because the same donors could not be followed over many years, the conclusions relied on cross-sectional statistical analysis. Invariant T cells such as MAIT and iNKT could partly confound zero-insertion analyses, though diverse VJ usage argued against this for most clonotypes. Abundant cord blood beta clonotypes had fewer insertions, young adult naive repertoires showed a similar but weaker trend, and memory repertoires showed no such trend.

As concerns this clonotype: It has no known antigen specificity. Per-base qualities were not stored, and no clone one base away is much larger.

These same records also appear under a second study, on yellow fever vaccine responses in identical twins. That second report states: According to the authors, the vaccine-induced T cell response in identical twins seemed to be partly convergent and partly specific to each individual. The study precisely tracked vaccine-responding T cell clones in identical twins.

This receptor was obtained from a woman aged 18-29 years in good health. The specimen sequenced was CD4+ T cells sorted from blood. In this chain, TRBV29-1 is recombined with TRBJ2-7; the best D guess is TRBD2, with 6 bases matching. Here is the DNA: TGCAGCGTTGAAGGGGACGTGGGGAGGGAGCAGTACTTC. Translated, this is CSVEGDVGREQYF.